This T cell receptor beta chain was documented in a study of shared T cell receptors in the human thymus. The J segment lost 0 bases and the V segment lost 7 bases, leaving 9 bases of the junction unmatched. CDR3 length equals 15 residues. CDR1 and CDR2 (germline): MNHNS, SASEGT. The protocol was immunoSEQ multiplex PCR, while the TCRdb copy is restricted to in-frame clones and leaves out a portion. The table records 500,000 to 850,000 clones, more than 75% of them present only once. The sample was also reused in another study, on human thymus T cells.

The chain carries TRBV6-1 and TRBJ2-7; 7 bases agree with TRBD2. The sequencing sample was made of thymocytes. The clonotype comes from a boy under two years old with a congenital heart defect. The CDR3: CASTLGGIVSYEQYF. As DNA, the CDR3 is TGTGCCAGCACGTTGGGGGGGATCGTCTCCTACGAGCAGTACTTC.